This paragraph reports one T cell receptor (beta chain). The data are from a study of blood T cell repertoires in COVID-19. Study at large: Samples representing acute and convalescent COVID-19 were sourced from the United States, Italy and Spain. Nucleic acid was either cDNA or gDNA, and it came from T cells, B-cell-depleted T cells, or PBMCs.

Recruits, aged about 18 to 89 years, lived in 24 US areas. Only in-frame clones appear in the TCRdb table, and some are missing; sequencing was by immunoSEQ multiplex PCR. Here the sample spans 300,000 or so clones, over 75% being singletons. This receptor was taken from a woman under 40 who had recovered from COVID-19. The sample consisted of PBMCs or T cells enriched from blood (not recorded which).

CDR3 DNA sequence: TGTGCCAGCAGCTTGGGGACAGGGACCTACGAGCAGTACTTC. Translating it yields CASSLGTGTYEQYF. The rearrangement joins TRBV7-6 to TRBJ2-7; 9 bases map to TRBD1. The CDR3 runs 14 residues. The V gene end was trimmed by 3 bases and the J gene end by 2 bases; junction bases not matched to a gene: 2. Per the germline V gene, CDR1 is SGHVS and CDR2 is FNYEAQ.